What follows are 22 T cell receptor beta chains derived from one specimen sequenced in a study of OX40 agonist ivuxolimab in advanced cancers. Libraries were prepared by immunoSEQ multiplex PCR; TCRdb keeps only in-frame clonotypes and omits some of them. The repertoire holds about 35,000 clones, with under 85% as singletons. The sample in question was CD4+ or CD8+ T cells sorted from blood, obtained in a trial of the OX40 agonist ivuxolimab. These receptors all come from an adult with an advanced solid tumor such as melanoma, head and neck, liver or kidney cancer.

V is TRBV28 and J is TRBJ1-2; D may be TRBD1 (6 bases). There are 14 residues in the CDR3. Trimming removed 4 bases at V and 4 bases at J, with 13 bases between. The V gene's germline CDR1 is MDHEN and CDR2 SYDVKM. In nucleotides, the CDR3 is TGTGCCAGCAGTTCAGGGGCCGGGGCCTATGGCTACACCTTC. Protein: CASSSGAGAYGYTF.

The V and J genes are TRBV6-6 and TRBJ2-3; weak D call: TRBD1 (6 bases). With 6 bases removed from V and 2 bases from J, the gap between germline ends came to 18 bases. Germline CDR1 is MNHNY and CDR2 is SVGAGI (reference sequence). CDR3 length: 16 residues. The chain's CDR3 is CASRPGQPWNTDTQYF. The CDR3 nucleotides are TGTGCCAGCAGACCCGGACAGCCCTGGAACACAGATACGCAGTATTTT.

Notes on this clone: Distinct nucleotide sequences in the sample also encode this CDR3. V gene TRBV5-1 combines with J gene TRBJ2-7; D not certain. This CDR3 has 14 amino acids. V lost 0 bases to trimming and J lost 2 bases, with 9 bases between them. CDR1 is SGHRS, CDR2 YFSETQ, per germline. The CDR3 coding sequence is TGCGCCAGCAGCTTGGTAGTCAGTCCCTACGAGCAGTACTTC. Its protein is CASSLVVSPYEQYF.

The rearrangement uses TRBV27 and TRBJ1-2; D is unresolved. V gave up 5 bases and J gave up 0 bases, with 10 bases separating them. From germline, CDR1 is MNHEY and CDR2 SMNVEV (reference sequence). The CDR3 covers 14 residues. CDR3 DNA: TGTGCCAGCAGTCCTTACGGTGCTAACTATGGCTACACCTTC. Protein sequence: CASSPYGANYGYTF.

The genes are TRBV7-9 and TRBJ1-2; 7 positions match TRBD1. The CDR3 totals 16 residues. Germline V CDR1 and CDR2: SEHNR, FQNEAQ (reference sequence). The trim removed 5 bases at V and 6 bases at J, leaving 15 bases unmatched. CDR3 residues: CASSGGNRGVRNGYTF. Here the CDR3 DNA reads TGTGCCAGCAGCGGGGGTAACAGGGGAGTTCGGAATGGCTACACCTTC. The variable domain in full, completed from reference TRBV7-9 and TRBJ1-2, reads DTGVSQNPRHKITKRGQNVTFRCDPISEHNRLYWYRQTLGQGPEFLTYFQNEAQLEKSRLLSDRFSAERPKGSFSTLEIQRTEQGDSAMYLCASSGGNRGVRNGYTFGSGTRLTVV.

The V and J genes are TRBV19 and TRBJ2-7, with 8 positions matching TRBD2. The trim removed 5 bases at V and 1 base at J, leaving 7 bases unmatched. This CDR3 has 15 residues. Germline assignment: CDR1 LNHDA and CDR2 SQIVND (reference sequence). CDR3 coding DNA: TGTGCCAGTAGTGCTAGCGGGTTTTCTTCCTACGAGCAGTACTTC. It codes for CASSASGFSSYEQYF.

The V and J genes are TRBV13 and TRBJ2-1; D unresolved. Trimming removed 5 bases at V and 0 bases at J, with 8 bases between. Per germline, CDR1 PRHDT and CDR2 FYEKMQ (reference sequence). This CDR3 comprises 14 residues. CDR3 DNA: TGTGCCAGCAGCCCTGCTAGCTCCTACAATGAGCAGTTCTTC. Translation gives CASSPASSYNEQFF. The whole variable domain, remainder taken from reference TRBV13 and TRBJ2-1, is AAGVIQSPRHLIKEKRETATLKCYPIPRHDTVYWYQQGPGQDPQFLISFYEKMQSDKGSIPDRFSAQQFSDYHSELNMSSLELGDSALYFCASSPASSYNEQFFGPGTRLTVL.

V usage is TRBV15 and J usage is TRBJ2-5; weak D call: TRBD2 (5 bases). The CDR3 covers 14 residues. In germline, CDR1 is LNHNV, CDR2 YYDKDF (reference sequence). Trimming removed 0 bases from V and 5 bases from J, with 10 bases in between. The CDR3 region is CATSRDGMTETQYF. The CDR3 nucleotides read TGTGCCACCAGCAGAGACGGGATGACGGAGACCCAGTACTTC.

V gene TRBV19 combines with J gene TRBJ2-3, with a weak D call TRBD2 (5 bases). Trimming removed 0 bases from V and 8 bases from J, with 21 bases in between. CDR1 and CDR2 (germline): LNHDA, SQIVND (reference sequence). The CDR3 loop spans 17 amino acids. CDR3 amino acids: CASSIDGAEWGVGTQYF. The CDR3 DNA sequence: TGTGCCAGTAGTATAGATGGAGCGGAGTGGGGTGTTGGTACGCAGTATTTT.

This clone was seen only once. CDR3 loop: CASSARQGADGYTF. CDR3 DNA: TGTGCCAGCAGTGCCCGACAGGGGGCGGACGGCTACACCTTC. The gene calls are TRBV6-1 and TRBJ1-2; 10 bases match TRBD1. With V trimmed by 4 bases and J by 8 bases, 7 bases remained unmatched. CDR3 length: 14 residues. The germline gives CDR1 MNHNS, CDR2 SASEGT.

Note on this clone: This sample also contains other DNA sequences that code for the same CDR3. The gene calls are TRBV5-1 and TRBJ2-5; D unclear. The germline gives CDR1 SGHRS, CDR2 YFSETQ. Deletions cut 1 base from V and 2 bases from J, with 0 bases between. The CDR3 consists of 11 residues. Here the CDR3 DNA reads TGCGCCAGCAGCTTGCAAGAGACCCAGTACTTC. Residues: CASSLQETQYF.

This clone was seen once. The chain has TRBV20-1 and TRBJ1-2; D unresolved. The CDR3 is 11 residues long. Between the trimmed V and J ends, which lost 6 bases and 5 bases, there was a span of 10 bases. From germline, CDR1 is DFQATT and CDR2 SNEGSKA (reference sequence). The CDR3 loop is CSARNIYGYTF. For the CDR3, the DNA is TGCAGTGCCCGAAATATATATGGCTACACCTTC.

The V gene is TRBV7-3, the J gene TRBJ1-6, with D possibly TRBD1 on 5 matching bases. Germline V CDR1 and CDR2: SGHTA, FQGTGA. CDR3 length equals 15 residues. Trimming left V 2 bases short and J 14 bases short, with 19 bases between. Here the CDR3 reads CASSLLGEGLSALHF. CDR3 sequence (DNA): TGTGCCAGCAGCTTACTTGGGGAGGGGTTGTCGGCCCTCCACTTT.

The V gene is TRBV19, the J gene TRBJ2-1, with 12 bases that match TRBD2. V was pared by 7 bases and J by 7 bases, with 8 bases of the junction left unmatched. The CDR3 totals 15 residues. CDR1 LNHDA and CDR2 SQIVND come from the germline V gene (reference sequence). In nucleotides, the CDR3 is TGTGCCAGTATCGGTGGGACTAGCGGGTGGAATGAGCAGTTCTTC. Residues: CASIGGTSGWNEQFF.

The V and J genes are TRBV18 and TRBJ2-7; 8 nucleotides line up with TRBD1. The germline V gene encodes CDR1 KGHSH and CDR2 LQKENI. There are 14 residues in the CDR3. The V segment lost 3 bases and the J segment 3 bases; nucleotides outside the gene matches: 4. The CDR3 DNA sequence: TGTGCCAGCTCACCGCCGGGACAGGTCTACGAGCAGTACTTC. Translation gives CASSPPGQVYEQYF.

In its sample, this clone was seen a few times. The chain combines TRBV13 with TRBJ2-1; 9 bases fit TRBD2. The CDR3 consists of 16 residues. Germline-derived CDR1 and CDR2 are PRHDT and FYEKMQ (reference sequence). The ends lost 5 bases at V and 2 bases at J; junction bases unmatched: 7. The DNA for the CDR3 is TGTGCCAGCAGCCTCCCGACTAGCGGTACCTACAATGAGCAGTTCTTC. Its translation is CASSLPTSGTYNEQFF.

The chain links TRBV18 to TRBJ1-4, with 9 bases lining up with TRBD1. V dropped 2 bases and J dropped 2; count of bases not matched to a gene: 3. CDR3 size: 16 residues. Germline lookup yields CDR1 KGHSH and CDR2 LQKENI. The CDR3 DNA is TGTGCCAGCTCACCAACACAGGGGGCTACTAATGAAAAACTGTTTTTT. It translates to CASSPTQGATNEKLFF.

The chain carries TRBV10-1 and TRBJ2-2; no clear D gene. CDR3 length: 11 amino acids. The ends were cut back, 9 bases at V and 2 bases at J, with 4 bases in the middle. Germline CDR1 is WNHNN and CDR2 is SYGVQD (reference sequence). The CDR3: CASSNTGELFF. Here the CDR3 DNA reads TGCGCCAGTAGCAACACCGGGGAGCTGTTTTTT.

This rearrangement joins TRBV18 to TRBJ2-7, with a weak D call TRBD2 (6 bases). From germline, CDR1 is KGHSH and CDR2 LQKENI. The CDR3 length is 13 residues. V was cut by 1 base and J by 3 bases, with 7 bases left in between. CDR3 region: CASSPRGGYEQYF. DNA for the CDR3: TGTGCCAGCTCACCACGGGGAGGCTACGAGCAGTACTTC.

The table lists this clone with a few counts. The chain has TRBV4-1 and TRBJ2-3; no firm D call. V shed 3 bases and J shed 2 bases, with 9 bases lying between them. This CDR3 region has 14 residues. Germline V gene sequence: CDR1 MGHRA, CDR2 YSYEKL. CDR3 DNA sequence: TGCGCCAGCAGCCATCCCTTGATCACAGATACGCAGTATTTT. This sequence encodes CASSHPLITDTQYF.

The chain links TRBV6-6 to TRBJ1-6; D is ambiguous. Germline V gene lookup returns CDR1 MNHNY and CDR2 SVGAGI (reference sequence). The length of the CDR3 is 15 residues. V lost 3 bases, J lost 1 base, and 7 bases lay in between. CDR3 coding DNA: TGTGCCAGCAGTTATGTGGGTTCCTATAATTCACCCCTCCACTTT. Its translation is CASSYVGSYNSPLHF.

This chain uses TRBV19 with TRBJ2-3; 10 bases align to TRBD2. The germline CDR1 and CDR2 sequences are LNHDA and SQIVND (reference sequence). Unmatched junction bases numbered 11, after V lost 7 bases and J lost 1 base. The length of the CDR3 is 17 residues. CDR3 sequence: CASTRWSSGGGTDTQYF. Written as DNA, the CDR3 is TGTGCCAGTACCCGGTGGTCCAGCGGGGGGGGCACAGATACGCAGTATTTT.